The 24 T cell receptor beta chains reported below all come from one sample, sequenced in a study of long-term antiretroviral therapy in people with HIV. This was the immunoSEQ v3.0 assay at survey level. TCRdb's copy holds only in-frame clones and misses some; the assay was immunoSEQ multiplex PCR. This sample has 13,000 or so clones; approximately 80% occur once, and the top ten carry around 14%. The sequencing used unsorted PBMCs, collected 3.2 years before starting antiretroviral therapy. The receptors derive from a man aged 40-55 years with HIV.

V and J are TRBV30 and TRBJ1-6; 11 nucleotides line up with TRBD1. The germline V gene encodes CDR1 GTSNPN and CDR2 SVGIG (reference sequence). Germline trimming cut 0 bases from V and 6 bases from J; bases unmatched to any gene: 1. The CDR3 is made up of 15 amino acids. CDR3 nucleotides: TGTGCCTGGAGTGTGGGACAGGGGGGTAATTCACCCCTCCACTTT. It yields the protein CAWSVGQGGNSPLHF.

The V and J genes are TRBV18 and TRBJ2-7, with D unresolved. Germline V gene lookup returns CDR1 KGHSH and CDR2 LQKENI. V shed 3 bases and J shed 0 bases, with 12 bases lying between them. This CDR3 region has 15 residues. CDR3: CASSPTDKSSYEQYF. The CDR3 DNA sequence: TGTGCCAGCTCACCGACCGATAAGAGCTCCTACGAGCAGTACTTC.

The genes are TRBV6-5 and TRBJ2-5, with D uncertain. In germline, CDR1 is MNHEY, CDR2 SVGAGI. The CDR3 contains 13 residues. Trimming left V 5 bases short and J 0 bases short, with 7 bases between. The CDR3: CASSREYQETQYF. CDR3 DNA: TGTGCCAGCAGTAGAGAGTACCAAGAGACCCAGTACTTC.

V is TRBV7-9 and J is TRBJ1-2; perhaps TRBD1 as D (5 bases). The length of the CDR3 is 15 residues. V shed 3 bases and J shed 0 bases, with 11 bases lying between them. Germline V gene lookup returns CDR1 SEHNR and CDR2 FQNEAQ (reference sequence). The CDR3 nucleotides are TGTGCCAGCAGCTTCGGTCAGGGTTCTAACTATGGCTACACCTTC. Protein sequence: CASSFGQGSNYGYTF.

The chain has TRBV5-1 and TRBJ2-5; D possibly corresponds to TRBD1 (5 bases). CDR1 is SGHRS, CDR2 YFSETQ, per germline. V lost 0 bases, J lost 5 bases, and 11 bases lay in between. This CDR3 has 14 residues. CDR3 amino acids: CASSLGQGWETQYF. The CDR3 DNA sequence: TGCGCCAGCAGCTTGGGGCAGGGATGGGAGACCCAGTACTTC.

This chain connects TRBV6-1 to TRBJ1-1, with a tentative D call TRBD1 (6 bases). Germline V gene sequence: CDR1 MNHNS, CDR2 SASEGT. V lost 3 bases to trimming and J lost 11 bases, with 16 bases between them. The CDR3 is made up of 13 amino acids. CDR3 in amino acids: CASSDPNRVAAFF. The CDR3 DNA reads as TGTGCCAGCAGTGACCCCAACAGGGTCGCGGCTTTCTTT.

The chain links TRBV29-1 to TRBJ1-4, with TRBD1 matching over 8 bases. The CDR3 is 15 residues long. J lost 5 bases, V lost 7 bases, and 12 bases had no gene match. The germline CDR1 and CDR2 sequences are SQVTM and ANQGSEA. This CDR3 is CSAAGGAGLNEKLFF. CDR3 sequence (DNA): TGCAGCGCGGCAGGGGGCGCGGGCCTCAATGAAAAACTGTTTTTT.

This clone was detected only a few times. V gene TRBV18 combines with J gene TRBJ2-4; D may be TRBD2 (6 bases). From germline, CDR1 is KGHSH and CDR2 LQKENI. The V and J ends lost 3 bases and 8 bases respectively, with 11 bases between them. This CDR3 region has 13 residues. CDR3 DNA: TGTGCCAGCTCACCGGAAAGGGAGGACATTCAGTACTTC. It translates to CASSPEREDIQYF. Looking up the rest from reference TRBV18 and TRBJ2-4 gives the full variable domain: NAGVMQNPRHLVRRRGQEARLRCSPMKGHSHVYWYRQLPEEGLKFMVYLQKENIIDESGMPKERFSAEFPKEGPSILRIQQVVRGDSAAYFCASSPEREDIQYFGAGTRLSVL.

The chain carries TRBV18 and TRBJ1-1, with TRBD1 identical over 7 bases. CDR1 is KGHSH, CDR2 LQKENI, per germline. After removal of 6 bases from V and 0 bases from J, the junction contained 7 bases not matched to a gene. The CDR3 is 15 residues long. The CDR3 DNA reads as TGTGCCAGCTCTCAGGGGGGACAGATGAACACTGAAGCTTTCTTT. Protein product: CASSQGGQMNTEAFF.

J is TRBJ2-7 and V is TRBV28, with 8 bases identical to TRBD1. This CDR3 is built from 12 residues. The junction had 5 bases not matched to a gene; V was cut back by 6 bases and J by 7 bases. CDR1 MDHEN and CDR2 SYDVKM come from the germline V gene. This CDR3 is CASRQGQGEQYF. DNA for the CDR3: TGTGCCAGCAGACAAGGACAGGGAGAGCAGTACTTC.

This clone was found a few times. V gene TRBV9 combines with J gene TRBJ2-2, with 7 nucleotides matching TRBD1. CDR3 size: 15 residues. Germline CDR1 reads SGDLS; CDR2 reads YYNGEE. V was clipped by 3 bases and J by 5 bases; unmatched bases: 7. CDR3: CASSAGAGGTGELFF. CDR3 DNA sequence: TGTGCCAGCAGCGCCGGGGCAGGGGGTACCGGGGAGCTGTTTTTT.

The chain recombines TRBV27 with TRBJ2-1; perhaps TRBD1 as D (6 bases). V lost 0 bases and J lost 8, with 20 bases in between. The CDR3 is 17 residues long. Germline CDR1 and CDR2: MNHEY and SMNVEV (reference sequence). CDR3 sequence (DNA): TGTGCCAGCAGTTTATCTGGGGGCGCATTAGGTACCCATGAGCAGTTCTTC. It encodes CASSLSGGALGTHEQFF.

V gene TRBV11-2 combines with J gene TRBJ1-2; D unresolved. CDR1 SGHAT and CDR2 FQNNGV come from the germline V gene. V was clipped by 4 bases and J by 2 bases, with 11 bases between them. The CDR3 covers 14 residues. CDR3 bases: TGTGCCAGCAGCTCCTGGACGGTGAACTATGGCTACACCTTC. It specifies CASSSWTVNYGYTF.

This chain links TRBV2 with TRBJ2-2, with D perhaps TRBD1 or TRBD2 (6 bases each). V gave up 5 bases and J gave up 4 bases, with 14 bases separating them. In germline, CDR1 is SNHLY, CDR2 FYNNEI. The CDR3 contains 15 residues. The CDR3 coding sequence is TGTGCCAGCAGTTACGGGTGGGGGGCCACCGGGGAGCTGTTTTTT. Translation: CASSYGWGATGELFF.

This sequence joins TRBV28 and TRBJ2-3, with 7 bases matching TRBD1. V lost 7 bases, J lost 2 bases, and 6 bases stayed unmatched. Germline assignment: CDR1 MDHEN and CDR2 SYDVKM. The CDR3 runs to 14 residues. CDR3 nucleotide sequence: TGTGCCAGCACCCGGGACAGTCTCACAGATACGCAGTATTTT. It encodes CASTRDSLTDTQYF.

The chain couples TRBV28 to TRBJ1-2; no reliable D call. Between the trimmed V and J ends, which lost 6 bases and 7 bases, there was a span of 12 bases. Germline CDR1 reads MDHEN; CDR2 reads SYDVKM. This CDR3 contains 12 residues. CDR3 sequence: CASSPGQFGYTF. The CDR3 DNA reads TGTGCCAGCAGCCCGGGCCAGTTTGGCTACACCTTC.

The chain combines TRBV7-9 with TRBJ1-3; 7 bases agree with TRBD1. The CDR3 runs 13 residues. The germline V gene encodes CDR1 SEHNR and CDR2 FQNEAQ (reference sequence). V lost 0 bases and J lost 8; bases outside the gene matches: 1. The DNA for the CDR3 is TGTGCCAGCAGCTTAGCGGGGACAGACACCATATATTTT. This gives the protein CASSLAGTDTIYF.

In this sample, this clone turned up once. This chain connects TRBV14 to TRBJ2-3, with 10 bases identical to TRBD2. CDR3 size: 16 residues. J was trimmed by 0 bases and V by 3 bases; bases with no gene match: 3. From germline, CDR1 is SGHDN and CDR2 FVKESK. The CDR3 nucleotides are TGTGCCAGCAGCCAGTTAGCGGGGGGAAGCACAGATACGCAGTATTTT. Protein: CASSQLAGGSTDTQYF.

This clone was seen only a few times. The V call is TRBV28, the J call TRBJ1-2; 8 nucleotides match TRBD1. The CDR3 is 13 residues long. J was trimmed by 8 bases and V by 5 bases; bases with no gene match: 7. CDR1 is MDHEN, CDR2 SYDVKM, per germline. In nucleotides, the CDR3 is TGTGCCAGCAGTCGCAGGGGGCTTTGGGGCTACACCTTC. Translation: CASSRRGLWGYTF.

The rearrangement uses TRBV4-1 and TRBJ2-7; D is undetermined. This CDR3 has 14 residues. V was pared by 4 bases and J by 7 bases, with 17 bases between. CDR1 is MGHRA and CDR2 is YSYEKL in the germline V gene. CDR3 protein: CASSLATESREQYF. CDR3 in DNA: TGCGCCAGCAGCCTGGCCACCGAGAGTAGGGAGCAGTACTTC.

The chain recombines TRBV27 with TRBJ1-2; 10 bases map to TRBD1. CDR3 size: 16 residues. The germline V gene has CDR1 MNHEY and CDR2 SMNVEV (reference sequence). The V and J ends lost 0 bases and 4 bases, in that order; junction bases with no gene match: 5. CDR3 DNA sequence: TGTGCCAGCAGTTTATCGGGACAGGGGAGTACCTATGGCTACACCTTC. Amino acid sequence: CASSLSGQGSTYGYTF.

The chain joins TRBV7-2 to TRBJ1-6; unclear D gene. The CDR3 runs 16 residues. Between the trimmed V and J ends, which lost 4 bases and 6 bases, there was a span of 16 bases. From germline, CDR1 is SGHTA and CDR2 FQGNSA. The CDR3 DNA sequence: TGTGCCAGCAGCTACCGGGGTACGGGGTTTAATTCACCCCTCCACTTT. It specifies CASSYRGTGFNSPLHF.

This clone has just one count. V gene TRBV7-2 combines with J gene TRBJ2-7, with D perhaps assigned TRBD1 or TRBD2 (5 bases each). Trimming took 2 bases from V and 2 from J, leaving 7 bases between them. The V gene's germline CDR1 is SGHTA and CDR2 FQGNSA. The CDR3 consists of 13 residues. CDR3 loop: CASSLQGPYEQYF. The CDR3 bases are TGTGCCAGCAGCTTACAGGGACCCTACGAGCAGTACTTC.

A few counts support this clone. The chain carries TRBV2 and TRBJ1-6; unclear D gene. Per germline, CDR1 SNHLY and CDR2 FYNNEI. V shed 0 bases and J shed 3 bases, with 18 bases lying between them. The CDR3 sequence is 19 residues long. The CDR3 region has the DNA TGTGCCAGCAGTGAAGCGTCCCCCGGGGAAGCTCGCTATAATTCACCCCTCCACTTT. Translation: CASSEASPGEARYNSPLHF.